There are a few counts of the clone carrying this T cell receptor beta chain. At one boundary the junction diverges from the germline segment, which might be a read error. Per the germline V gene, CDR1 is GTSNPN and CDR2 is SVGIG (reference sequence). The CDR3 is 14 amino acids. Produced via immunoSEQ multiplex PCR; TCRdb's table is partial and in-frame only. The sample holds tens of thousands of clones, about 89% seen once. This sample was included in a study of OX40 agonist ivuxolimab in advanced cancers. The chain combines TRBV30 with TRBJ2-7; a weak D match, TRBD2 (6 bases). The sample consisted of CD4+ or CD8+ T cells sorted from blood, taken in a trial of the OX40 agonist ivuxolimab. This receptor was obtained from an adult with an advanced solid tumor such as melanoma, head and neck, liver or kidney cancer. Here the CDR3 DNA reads TGTGCCTGGGGCTTGACTCGGGACTCCCACGAGCAGTACTTC. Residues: CAWGLTRDSHEQYF.